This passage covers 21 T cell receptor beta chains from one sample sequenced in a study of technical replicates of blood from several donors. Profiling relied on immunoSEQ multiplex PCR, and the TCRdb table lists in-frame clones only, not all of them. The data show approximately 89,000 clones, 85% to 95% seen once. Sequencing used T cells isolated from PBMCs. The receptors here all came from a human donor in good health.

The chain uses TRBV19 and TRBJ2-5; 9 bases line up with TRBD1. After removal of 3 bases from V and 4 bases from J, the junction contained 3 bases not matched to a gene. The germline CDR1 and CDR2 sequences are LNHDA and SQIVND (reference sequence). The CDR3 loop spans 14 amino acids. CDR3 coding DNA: TGTGCCAGTAGTATTGGACAGGGGCTAGAGACCCAGTACTTC. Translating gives CASSIGQGLETQYF. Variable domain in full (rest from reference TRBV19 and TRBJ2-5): DGGITQSPKYLFRKEGQNVTLSCEQNLNHDAMYWYRQDPGQGLRLIYYSQIVNDFQKGDIAEGYSVSREKKESFPLTVTSAQKNPTAFYLCASSIGQGLETQYFGPGTRLLVL.

CDR3 in amino acids: CASRVGRQHSYEQYF. The CDR3 bases are TGTGCCAGCAGAGTAGGACGACAGCACTCCTACGAGCAGTACTTC. The rearrangement joins TRBV2 to TRBJ2-7, with D tentatively TRBD1 (5 bases). Germline CDR1 and CDR2: SNHLY and FYNNEI. CDR3 length: 15 amino acids. V was clipped by 6 bases and J by 0 bases, with 15 bases between them.

CDR3 sequence (DNA): TGCAGCGTCGTAACAGGGCTAGGTGAGCAGTTCTTC. This translates into CSVVTGLGEQFF. The V gene is TRBV29-1, the J gene TRBJ2-1; possibly TRBD1 for D (6 bases). Trimming took 6 bases from V and 9 from J, leaving 15 bases between them. This CDR3 is built from 12 residues. Germline loops: CDR1 SQVTM, CDR2 ANQGSEA.

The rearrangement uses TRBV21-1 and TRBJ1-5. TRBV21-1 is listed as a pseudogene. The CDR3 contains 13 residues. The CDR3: CASSKETYQPQHF. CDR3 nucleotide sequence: TGTGCCAGCAGCAAGGAGACGTATCAGCCCCAGCATTTT.

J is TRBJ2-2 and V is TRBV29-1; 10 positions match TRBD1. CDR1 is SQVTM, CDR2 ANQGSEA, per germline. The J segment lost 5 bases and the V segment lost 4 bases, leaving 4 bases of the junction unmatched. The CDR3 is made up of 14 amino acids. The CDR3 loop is CSVGDRGRTGELFF. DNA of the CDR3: TGCAGCGTTGGGGACAGGGGTAGAACCGGGGAGCTGTTTTTT.

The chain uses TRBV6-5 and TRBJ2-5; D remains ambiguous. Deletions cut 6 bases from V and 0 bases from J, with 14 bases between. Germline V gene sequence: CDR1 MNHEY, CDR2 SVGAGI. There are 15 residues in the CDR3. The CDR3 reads CASRKTFSNQETQYF. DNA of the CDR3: TGTGCCAGCAGGAAGACATTTTCCAACCAAGAGACCCAGTACTTC.

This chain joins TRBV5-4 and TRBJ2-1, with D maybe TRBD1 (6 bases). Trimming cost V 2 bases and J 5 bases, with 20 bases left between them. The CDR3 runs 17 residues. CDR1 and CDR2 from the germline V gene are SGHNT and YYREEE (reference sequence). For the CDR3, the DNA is TGTGCCAGCAGCTTTGGGGTTCAGGGGTCCCCAAACAATGAGCAGTTCTTC. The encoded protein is CASSFGVQGSPNNEQFF.

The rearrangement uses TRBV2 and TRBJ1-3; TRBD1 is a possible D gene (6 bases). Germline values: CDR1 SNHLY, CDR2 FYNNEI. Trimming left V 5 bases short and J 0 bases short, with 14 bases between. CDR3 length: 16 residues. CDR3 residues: CASSPQGPDSGNTIYF. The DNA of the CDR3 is TGTGCCAGCAGTCCTCAGGGGCCCGACTCTGGAAACACCATATATTTT.

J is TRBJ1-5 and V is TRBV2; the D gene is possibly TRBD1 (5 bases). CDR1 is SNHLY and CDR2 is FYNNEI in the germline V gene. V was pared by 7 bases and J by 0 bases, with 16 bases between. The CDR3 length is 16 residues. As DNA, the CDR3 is TGTGCCAGCAAAGAAGGTACAGGATATAGCAATCAGCCCCAGCATTTT. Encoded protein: CASKEGTGYSNQPQHF.

CDR3 sequence: CASSLGAVSESSYNSPLHF. Written as DNA, the CDR3 is TGTGCCAGCAGCTTGGGGGCCGTAAGTGAAAGCTCCTATAATTCACCCCTCCACTTT. The V gene is TRBV7-3, the J gene TRBJ1-6; the D gene is possibly TRBD1 (6 bases). Germline lookup yields CDR1 SGHTA and CDR2 FQGTGA. Trimming removed 3 bases from V and 0 bases from J, with 18 bases in between. This CDR3 spans 19 amino acids.

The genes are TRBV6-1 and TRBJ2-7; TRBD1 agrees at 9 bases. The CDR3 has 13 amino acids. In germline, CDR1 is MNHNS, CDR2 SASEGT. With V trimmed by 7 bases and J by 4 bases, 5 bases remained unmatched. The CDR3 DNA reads TGTGCCAGCACGGGACAGGGTCCATACGAGCAGTACTTC. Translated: CASTGQGPYEQYF.

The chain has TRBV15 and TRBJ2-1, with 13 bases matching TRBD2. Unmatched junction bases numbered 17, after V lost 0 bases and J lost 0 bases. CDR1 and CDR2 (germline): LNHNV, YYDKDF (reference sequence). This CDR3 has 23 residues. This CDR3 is CATSRDWIGLTSGRNPSYNEQFF. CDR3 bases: TGTGCCACCAGCAGAGATTGGATAGGGCTGACTAGCGGGAGGAACCCCTCCTACAATGAGCAGTTCTTC.

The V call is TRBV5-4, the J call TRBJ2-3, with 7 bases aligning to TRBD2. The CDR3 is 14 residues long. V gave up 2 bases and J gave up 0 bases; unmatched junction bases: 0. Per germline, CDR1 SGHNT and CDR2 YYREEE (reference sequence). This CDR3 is CASSFSGSTDTQYF. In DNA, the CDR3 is TGTGCCAGCAGCTTTAGCGGGAGCACAGATACGCAGTATTTT. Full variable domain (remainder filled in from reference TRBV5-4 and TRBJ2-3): ETGVTQSPTHLIKTRGQQVTLRCSSQSGHNTVSWYQQALGQGPQFIFQYYREEENGRGNFPPRFSGLQFPNYSSELNVNALELDDSALYLCASSFSGSTDTQYFGPGTRLTVL.

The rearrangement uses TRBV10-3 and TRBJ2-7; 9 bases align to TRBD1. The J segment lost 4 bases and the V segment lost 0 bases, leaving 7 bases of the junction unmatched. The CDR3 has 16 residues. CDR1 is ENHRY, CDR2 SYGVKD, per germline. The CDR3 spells CAISESRGQGSYEQYF. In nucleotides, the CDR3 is TGTGCCATCAGTGAGTCAAGGGGACAGGGTTCGTACGAGCAGTACTTC.

CDR3: CASSLGGLAISTDTQYF. The CDR3 DNA sequence: TGCGCCAGCAGCTTGGGGGGACTAGCGATCAGCACAGATACGCAGTATTTT. V is TRBV5-1 and J is TRBJ2-3; the match to TRBD2 covers 10 bases. The CDR3 is made up of 17 amino acids. The ends lost 0 bases at V and 0 bases at J; junction bases unmatched: 4. The V gene's germline CDR1 is SGHRS and CDR2 YFSETQ.

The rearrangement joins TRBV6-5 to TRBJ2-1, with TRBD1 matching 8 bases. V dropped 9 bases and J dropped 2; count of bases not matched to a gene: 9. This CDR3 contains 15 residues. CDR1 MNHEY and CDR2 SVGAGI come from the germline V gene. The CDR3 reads CASTNTGGTYNEQFF. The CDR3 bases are TGTGCCAGTACGAATACAGGGGGGACCTACAATGAGCAGTTCTTC.

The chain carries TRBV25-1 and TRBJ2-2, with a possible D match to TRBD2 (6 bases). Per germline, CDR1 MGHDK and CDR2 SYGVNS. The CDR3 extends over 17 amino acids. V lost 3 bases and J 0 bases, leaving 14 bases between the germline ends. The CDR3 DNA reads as TGTGCCAGCAGTGAGAGTCGCGGAGGGCCGAACACCGGGGAGCTGTTTTTT. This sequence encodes CASSESRGGPNTGELFF. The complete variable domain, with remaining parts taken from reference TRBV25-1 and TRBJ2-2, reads EADIYQTPRYLVIGTGKKITLECSQTMGHDKMYWYQQDPGMELHLIHYSYGVNSTEKGDLSSESTVSRIRTEHFPLTLESARPSHTSQYLCASSESRGGPNTGELFFGEGSRLTVL.

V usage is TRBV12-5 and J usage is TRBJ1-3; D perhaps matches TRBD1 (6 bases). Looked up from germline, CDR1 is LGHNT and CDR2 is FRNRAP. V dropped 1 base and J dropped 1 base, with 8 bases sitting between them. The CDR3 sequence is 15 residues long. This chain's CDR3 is CASGLERGSGNTIYF. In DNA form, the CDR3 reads TGTGCTAGTGGTTTGGAAAGGGGGTCTGGAAACACCATATATTTT.

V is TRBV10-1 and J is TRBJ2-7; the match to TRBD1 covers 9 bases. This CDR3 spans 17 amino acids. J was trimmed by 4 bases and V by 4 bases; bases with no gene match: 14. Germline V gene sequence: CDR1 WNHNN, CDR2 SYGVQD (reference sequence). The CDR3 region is CASSGATAGTGFYEQYF. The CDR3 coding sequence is TGCGCCAGCAGTGGAGCAACCGCCGGGACAGGGTTTTACGAGCAGTACTTC.

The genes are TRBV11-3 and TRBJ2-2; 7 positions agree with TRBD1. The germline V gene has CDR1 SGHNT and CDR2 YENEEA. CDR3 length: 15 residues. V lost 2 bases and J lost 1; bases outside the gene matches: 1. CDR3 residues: CASSLHRGNTGELFF. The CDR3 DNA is TGTGCCAGCAGCTTACACAGGGGGAACACCGGGGAGCTGTTTTTT.

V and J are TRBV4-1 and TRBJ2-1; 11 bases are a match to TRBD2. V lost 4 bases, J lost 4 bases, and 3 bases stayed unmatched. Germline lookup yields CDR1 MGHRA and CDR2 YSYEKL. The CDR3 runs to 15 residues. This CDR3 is CASSLAGGPYNEQFF. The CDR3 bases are TGCGCCAGCAGCCTAGCGGGAGGGCCATACAATGAGCAGTTCTTC.